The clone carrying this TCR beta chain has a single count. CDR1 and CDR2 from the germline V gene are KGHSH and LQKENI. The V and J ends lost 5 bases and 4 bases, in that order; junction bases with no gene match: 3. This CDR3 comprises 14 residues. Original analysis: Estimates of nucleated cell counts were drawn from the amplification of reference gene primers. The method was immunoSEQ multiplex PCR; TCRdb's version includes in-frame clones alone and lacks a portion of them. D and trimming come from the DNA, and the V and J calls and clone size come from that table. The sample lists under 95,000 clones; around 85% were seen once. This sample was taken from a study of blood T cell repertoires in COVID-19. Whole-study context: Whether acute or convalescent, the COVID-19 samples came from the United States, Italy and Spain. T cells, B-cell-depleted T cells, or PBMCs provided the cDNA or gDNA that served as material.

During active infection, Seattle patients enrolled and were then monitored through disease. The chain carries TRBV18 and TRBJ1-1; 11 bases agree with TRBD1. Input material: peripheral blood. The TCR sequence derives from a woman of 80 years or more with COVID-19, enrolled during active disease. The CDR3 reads CASSFGQGATEAFF. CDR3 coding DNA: TGTGCCAGCTCATTCGGACAGGGGGCCACTGAAGCTTTCTTT.